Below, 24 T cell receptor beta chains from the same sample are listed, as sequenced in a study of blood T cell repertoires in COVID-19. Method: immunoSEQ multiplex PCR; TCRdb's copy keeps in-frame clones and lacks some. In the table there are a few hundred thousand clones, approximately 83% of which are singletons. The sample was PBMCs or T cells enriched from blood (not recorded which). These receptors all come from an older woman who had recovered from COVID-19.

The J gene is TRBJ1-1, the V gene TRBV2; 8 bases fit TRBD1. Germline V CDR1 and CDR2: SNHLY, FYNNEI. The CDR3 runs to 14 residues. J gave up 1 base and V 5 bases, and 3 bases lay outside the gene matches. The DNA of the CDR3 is TGTGCCAGCAGTAAGGACAGGGCGAACACTGAAGCTTTCTTT. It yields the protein CASSKDRANTEAFF.

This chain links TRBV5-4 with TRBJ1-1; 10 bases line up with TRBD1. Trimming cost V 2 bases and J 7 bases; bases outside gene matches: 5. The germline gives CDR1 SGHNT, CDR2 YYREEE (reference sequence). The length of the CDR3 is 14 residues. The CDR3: CASSFWDRGSEAFF. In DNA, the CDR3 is TGTGCCAGCAGCTTCTGGGACAGGGGTAGTGAAGCTTTCTTT.

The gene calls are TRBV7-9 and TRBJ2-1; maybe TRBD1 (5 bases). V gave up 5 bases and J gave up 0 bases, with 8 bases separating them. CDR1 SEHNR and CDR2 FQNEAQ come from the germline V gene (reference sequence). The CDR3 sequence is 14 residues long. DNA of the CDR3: TGTGCCAGCAGCCTTGACAGCTCCTACAATGAGCAGTTCTTC. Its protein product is CASSLDSSYNEQFF. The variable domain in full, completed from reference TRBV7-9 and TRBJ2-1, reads DTGVSQNPRHKITKRGQNVTFRCDPISEHNRLYWYRQTLGQGPEFLTYFQNEAQLEKSRLLSDRFSAERPKGSFSTLEIQRTEQGDSAMYLCASSLDSSYNEQFFGPGTRLTVL.

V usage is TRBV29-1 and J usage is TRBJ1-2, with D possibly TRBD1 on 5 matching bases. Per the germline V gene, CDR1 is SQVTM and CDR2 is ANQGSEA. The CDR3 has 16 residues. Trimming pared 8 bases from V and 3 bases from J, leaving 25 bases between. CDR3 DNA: TGCAGCACCCGGAGGGGTGTAGAAAGGGCGGACTATGGCTACACCTTC. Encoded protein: CSTRRGVERADYGYTF.

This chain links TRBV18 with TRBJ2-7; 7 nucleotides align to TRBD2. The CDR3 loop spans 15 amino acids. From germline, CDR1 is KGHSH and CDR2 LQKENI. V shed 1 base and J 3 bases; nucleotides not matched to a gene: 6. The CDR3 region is CASSPLVGRGYEQYF. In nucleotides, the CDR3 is TGTGCCAGCTCACCACTTGTGGGGAGGGGCTACGAGCAGTACTTC.

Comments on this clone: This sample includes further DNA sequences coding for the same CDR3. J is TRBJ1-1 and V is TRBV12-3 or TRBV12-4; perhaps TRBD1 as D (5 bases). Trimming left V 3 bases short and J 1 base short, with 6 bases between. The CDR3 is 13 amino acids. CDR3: CASSLTENTEAFF. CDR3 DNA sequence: TGTGCCAGCAGTTTGACAGAGAACACTGAAGCTTTCTTT.

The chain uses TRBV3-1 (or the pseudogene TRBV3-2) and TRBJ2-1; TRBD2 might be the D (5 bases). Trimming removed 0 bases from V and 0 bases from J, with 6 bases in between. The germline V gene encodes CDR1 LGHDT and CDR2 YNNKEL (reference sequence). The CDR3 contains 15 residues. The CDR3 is CASSQDSDSYNEQFF. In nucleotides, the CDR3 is TGTGCCAGCAGCCAAGATAGCGACTCCTACAATGAGCAGTTCTTC.

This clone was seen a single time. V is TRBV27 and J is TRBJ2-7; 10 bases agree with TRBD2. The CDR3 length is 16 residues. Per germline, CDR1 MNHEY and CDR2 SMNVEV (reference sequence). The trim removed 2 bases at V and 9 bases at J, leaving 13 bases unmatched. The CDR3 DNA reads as TGTGCCAGCAGTTTAGTATTACCTAGCGGGAGCTTAGTGCAGTACTTC. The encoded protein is CASSLVLPSGSLVQYF.

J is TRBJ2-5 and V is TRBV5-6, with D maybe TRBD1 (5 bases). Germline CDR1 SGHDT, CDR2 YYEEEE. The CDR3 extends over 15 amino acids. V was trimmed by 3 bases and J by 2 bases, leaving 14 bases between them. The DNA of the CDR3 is TGTGCCAGCAGCTACCAGGGAATTACGCAAGAGACCCAGTACTTC. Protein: CASSYQGITQETQYF.

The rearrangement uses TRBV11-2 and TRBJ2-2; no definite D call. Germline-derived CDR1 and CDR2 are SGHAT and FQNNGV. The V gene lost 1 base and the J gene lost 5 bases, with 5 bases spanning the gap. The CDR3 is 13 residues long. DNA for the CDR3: TGTGCCAGCAGCTTAGTCAAAACCGGGGAGCTGTTTTTT. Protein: CASSLVKTGELFF.

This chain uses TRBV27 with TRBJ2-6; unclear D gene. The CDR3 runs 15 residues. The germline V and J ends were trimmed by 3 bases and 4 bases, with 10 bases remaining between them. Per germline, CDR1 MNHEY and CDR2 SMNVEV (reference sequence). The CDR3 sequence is CASSFAKAGANVLTF. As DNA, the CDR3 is TGTGCCAGCAGTTTTGCCAAAGCCGGGGCCAACGTCCTGACTTTC.

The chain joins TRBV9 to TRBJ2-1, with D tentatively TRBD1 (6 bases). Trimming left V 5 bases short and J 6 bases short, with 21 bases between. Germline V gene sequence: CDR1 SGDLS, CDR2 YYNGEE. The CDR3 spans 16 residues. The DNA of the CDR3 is TGTGCCAGCAGACCCCAGGCCGGGACACAGTTCAATGAGCAGTTCTTC. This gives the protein CASRPQAGTQFNEQFF. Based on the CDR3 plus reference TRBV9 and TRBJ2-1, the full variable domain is DSGVTQTPKHLITATGQRVTLRCSPRSGDLSVYWYQQSLDQGLQFLIQYYNGEERAKGNILERFSAQQFPDLHSELNLSSLELGDSALYFCASRPQAGTQFNEQFFGPGTRLTVL.

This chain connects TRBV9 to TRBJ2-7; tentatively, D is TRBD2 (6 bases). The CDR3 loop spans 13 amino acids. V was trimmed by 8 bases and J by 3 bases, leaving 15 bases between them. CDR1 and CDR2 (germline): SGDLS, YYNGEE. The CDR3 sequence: CARELEGIYEQYF. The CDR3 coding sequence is TGTGCCAGGGAATTGGAGGGGATCTACGAGCAGTACTTC.

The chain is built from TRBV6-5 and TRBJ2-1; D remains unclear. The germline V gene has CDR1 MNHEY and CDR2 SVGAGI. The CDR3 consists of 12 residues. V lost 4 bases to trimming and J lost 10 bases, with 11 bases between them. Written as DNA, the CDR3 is TGTGCCAGCAGTTCCAACTACGGCGAGCAGTTCTTC. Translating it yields CASSSNYGEQFF.

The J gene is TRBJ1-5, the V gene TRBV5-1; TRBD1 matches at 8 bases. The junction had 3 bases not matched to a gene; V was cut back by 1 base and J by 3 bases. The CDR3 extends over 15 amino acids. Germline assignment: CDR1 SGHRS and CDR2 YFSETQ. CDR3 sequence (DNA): TGCGCCAGCAGCTTGTCGGGACAGGTCAATCAGCCCCAGCATTTT. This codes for CASSLSGQVNQPQHF.

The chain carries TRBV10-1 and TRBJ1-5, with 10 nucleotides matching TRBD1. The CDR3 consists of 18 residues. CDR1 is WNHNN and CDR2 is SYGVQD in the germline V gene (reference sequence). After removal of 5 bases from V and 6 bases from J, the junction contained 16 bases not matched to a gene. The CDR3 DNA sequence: TGCGCCAGCAGTCCTAGAGGGTGGGACAGGGGAGGTGGTCAGCCCCAGCATTTT. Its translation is CASSPRGWDRGGGQPQHF.

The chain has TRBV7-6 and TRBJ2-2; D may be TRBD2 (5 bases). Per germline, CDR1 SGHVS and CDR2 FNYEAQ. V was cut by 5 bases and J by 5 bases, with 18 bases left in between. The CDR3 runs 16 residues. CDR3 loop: CASSRSREGRTGELFF. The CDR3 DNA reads TGTGCCAGCAGCCGATCTAGAGAGGGTAGGACCGGGGAGCTGTTTTTT.

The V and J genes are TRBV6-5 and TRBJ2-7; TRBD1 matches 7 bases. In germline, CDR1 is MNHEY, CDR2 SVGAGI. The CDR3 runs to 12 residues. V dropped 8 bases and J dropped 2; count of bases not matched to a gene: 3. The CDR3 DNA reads TGTGCCAGCGGGGACAGTACCTACGAGCAGTACTTC. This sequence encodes CASGDSTYEQYF.

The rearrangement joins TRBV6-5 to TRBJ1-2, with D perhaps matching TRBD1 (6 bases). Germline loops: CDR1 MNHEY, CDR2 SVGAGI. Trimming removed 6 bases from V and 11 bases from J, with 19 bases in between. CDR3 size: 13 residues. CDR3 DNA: TGTGCCAGCAGCGCCGACAGGCAGGCCAAGTACACCTTC. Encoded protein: CASSADRQAKYTF.

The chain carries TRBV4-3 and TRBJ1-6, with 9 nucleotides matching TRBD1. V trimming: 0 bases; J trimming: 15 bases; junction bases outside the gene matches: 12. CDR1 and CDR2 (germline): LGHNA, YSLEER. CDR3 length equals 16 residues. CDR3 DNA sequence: TGCGCCAGCAGCCAAGATCTGGACAGGGGTGCTGTAATCCTCCACTTT. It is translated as CASSQDLDRGAVILHF.

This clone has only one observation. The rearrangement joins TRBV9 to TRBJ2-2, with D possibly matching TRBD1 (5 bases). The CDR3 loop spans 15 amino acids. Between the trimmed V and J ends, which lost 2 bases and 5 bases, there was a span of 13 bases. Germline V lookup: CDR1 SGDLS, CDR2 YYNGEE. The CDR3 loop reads CASSVYTGQTGELFF. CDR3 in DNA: TGTGCCAGCAGCGTTTATACAGGTCAGACCGGGGAGCTGTTTTTT.

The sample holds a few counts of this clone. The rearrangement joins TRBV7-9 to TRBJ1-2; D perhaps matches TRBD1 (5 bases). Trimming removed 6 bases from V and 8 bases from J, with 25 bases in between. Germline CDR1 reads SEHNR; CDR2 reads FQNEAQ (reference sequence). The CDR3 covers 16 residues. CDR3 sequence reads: CASSLSNLQGGKGYTF. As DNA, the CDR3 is TGTGCCAGCAGTTTATCCAATCTCCAGGGAGGGAAAGGCTACACCTTC.

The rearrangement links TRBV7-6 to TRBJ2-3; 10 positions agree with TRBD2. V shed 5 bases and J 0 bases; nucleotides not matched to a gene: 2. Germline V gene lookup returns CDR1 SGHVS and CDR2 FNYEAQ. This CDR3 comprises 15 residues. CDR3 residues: CASSRSGRSTDTQYF. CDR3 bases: TGTGCCAGCAGCCGTAGCGGGAGGAGCACAGATACGCAGTATTTT.

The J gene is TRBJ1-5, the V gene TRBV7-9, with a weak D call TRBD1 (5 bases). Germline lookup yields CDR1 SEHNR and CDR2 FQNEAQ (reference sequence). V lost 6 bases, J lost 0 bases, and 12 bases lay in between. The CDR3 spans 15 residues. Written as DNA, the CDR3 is TGTGCCAGCAGTCTAACGGGGGATAGCAATCAGCCCCAGCATTTT. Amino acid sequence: CASSLTGDSNQPQHF.